A selection of T cell receptor beta chains follows, all from one sample in a study of blood T cell repertoires in COVID-19. The protocol was immunoSEQ multiplex PCR, while the TCRdb copy is restricted to in-frame clones and leaves out a portion. In the table there are about 330,000 clones, roughly 86% of which are singletons. Material: peripheral blood. These TCRs come from a man aged 25-45 years with COVID-19, enrolled during active disease. Both conserved end residues are part of each CDR3. A D gene is named only where the DNA matches it firmly. Clone size is shown for a subset of rows, as once, few, many or a class of expanded clone.

j_gene | len | v_gene | abundance | d_gene | CDR3aa | CDR3nt
TRBJ2-7 | 17 | TRBV6-2/TRBV6-3 | NA | TRBD2 | CASSRAAGGPSSYEQYF | TGTGCCAGCAGCCGGGCGGCGGGGGGCCCCAGCTCCTACGAGCAGTACTTC
TRBJ1-1 | 14 | TRBV28 | NA | NA | CASRIGGVNAEAFF | TGTGCCAGCAGAATCGGGGGAGTGAATGCTGAAGCTTTCTTT
TRBJ2-7 | 14 | TRBV27 | NA | TRBD2 | CASTPSGGAYEQYF | TGTGCCAGCACCCCTAGCGGGGGGGCTTACGAGCAGTACTTC
TRBJ1-5 | 14 | TRBV7-8 | NA | NA | CASSLRTDNQPQHF | TGTGCCAGCAGCCTTAGGACAGACAATCAGCCCCAGCATTTT
TRBJ2-7 | 11 | TRBV20-1 | NA | NA | CSHNGDYEQYF | TGCAGCCACAACGGGGACTACGAGCAGTACTTC
TRBJ2-3 | 17 | TRBV3-1/TRBV3-2 | NA | NA | CASSQPLGGQSTDTQYF | TGTGCCAGCAGCCAACCCCTGGGGGGGCAGAGCACAGATACGCAGTATTTT
TRBJ1-3 | 15 | TRBV14 | NA | NA | CASSQEFGSGNTIYF | TGTGCCAGCAGCCAAGAGTTCGGGTCGGGAAACACCATATATTTT
TRBJ1-4 | 18 | TRBV27 | NA | TRBD1 | CATTNSGQGVLTNEKLFF | TGTGCCACTACAAATAGCGGACAGGGGGTTTTAACTAATGAAAAACTGTTTTTT
TRBJ2-5 | 17 | TRBV11-3 | NA | TRBD1 | CASSPSTGYGSRETQYF | TGTGCCAGCAGCCCCTCGACAGGGTATGGTTCGAGGGAGACCCAGTACTTC
TRBJ1-2 | 14 | TRBV25-1 | NA | NA | CASSKTGVNYGYTF | TGTGCCAGCAGTAAGACCGGGGTTAACTATGGCTACACCTTC
TRBJ2-7 | 13 | TRBV7-2 | NA | NA | CASSAGTGDEQYF | TGTGCCAGCAGCGCGGGGACCGGGGACGAGCAGTACTTC
TRBJ1-4 | 16 | TRBV4-2 | NA | TRBD1 | CASSRMGQGAREKLFF | TGTGCCAGCAGCCGAATGGGACAGGGGGCGCGTGAAAAACTGTTTTTT
TRBJ2-2 | 15 | TRBV10-2 | NA | TRBD1 | CASLTQGPNTGELFF | TGCGCCAGTCTCACACAGGGGCCGAACACCGGGGAGCTGTTTTTT
TRBJ1-3 | 13 | TRBV5-4 | NA | NA | CASSFGYEDTIYF | TGTGCCAGCAGCTTCGGGTACGAGGACACCATATATTTT
TRBJ2-5 | 17 | TRBV4-1 | once | TRBD1 | CASSQDLEQGAGETQYF | TGCGCCAGCAGCCAAGATTTGGAGCAGGGGGCCGGGGAGACCCAGTACTTC
TRBJ1-1 | 14 | TRBV6-5 | NA | NA | CASSLGAKDTEAFF | TGTGCCAGCAGTCTTGGGGCCAAGGACACTGAAGCTTTCTTT
TRBJ2-4 | 14 | TRBV18 | NA | TRBD1 | CASYAGQGQNIQYF | TGTGCCAGCTACGCGGGACAGGGACAAAACATTCAGTACTTC
TRBJ1-2 | 14 | TRBV6-5 | NA | NA | CASSYSSRYYGYTF | TGTGCCAGCAGTTACTCGAGTCGGTACTATGGCTACACCTTC
TRBJ1-5 | 15 | TRBV7-2 | NA | TRBD1 | CASSAGTGGGMPQHF | TGTGCCAGCAGCGCCGGGACAGGGGGCGGGATGCCCCAGCATTTT
TRBJ2-1 | 15 | TRBV2 | NA | TRBD1 | CASSDRGQGYNEQFF | TGTGCCAGCAGTGACCGCGGACAGGGGTACAATGAGCAGTTCTTC
TRBJ2-1 | 15 | TRBV6-2/TRBV6-3 | NA | NA | CASSYRSQGLHEQFF | TGTGCCAGCAGTTACCGATCACAGGGTCTACATGAGCAGTTCTTC
TRBJ2-1 | 14 | TRBV19 | NA | TRBD1 | CASSIDGQAGEQFF | TGTGCCAGTAGTATAGATGGACAGGCGGGTGAGCAGTTCTTC
TRBJ2-1 | 15 | TRBV11-1 | NA | TRBD2 | CASSLREGSYNEQFF | TGTGCCAGCAGCTTAAGGGAGGGCTCCTACAATGAGCAGTTCTTC
TRBJ2-1 | 13 | TRBV6-5 | NA | TRBD1 | CASSLITGAEQFF | TGTGCCAGCAGCCTAATTACAGGGGCTGAGCAGTTCTTC
TRBJ2-3 | 17 | TRBV9 | NA | TRBD2 | CASSPPGGGFRLDTQYF | TGTGCCAGCAGCCCCCCTGGCGGGGGGTTCCGCCTCGATACGCAGTATTTT
TRBJ1-4 | 14 | TRBV20-1 | NA | TRBD1 | CSASADRVLGKLFF | TGCAGTGCTAGTGCGGACAGGGTGCTCGGGAAACTGTTTTTT
TRBJ2-3 | 14 | TRBV3-1/TRBV3-2 | few | NA | CASSQGLTTDTQYF | TGTGCCAGCAGTCAGGGCTTGACCACAGATACGCAGTATTTT
TRBJ2-1 | 15 | TRBV11-2 | NA | TRBD2 | CASRRLAGEYNEQFF | TGTGCCAGCAGGCGTCTAGCGGGAGAATACAATGAGCAGTTCTTC